The clone carrying this TCR beta chain was seen a single time. The antigen is undetermined. The record originates from a study of T cell responses to AZD1222 COVID-19 vaccine. Study-wide findings and caveats: Reports say nearly half of spike-specific TCRs go after unmutated variant regions.

Clones were sequenced by immunoSEQ multiplex PCR, and TCRdb holds only the in-frame ones, with some missing. The table includes about 110,000 clones, about nine tenths detected once. This CDR3 has 12 residues. Germline V CDR1 and CDR2: LGHDT, YNNKEL (reference sequence). V was shortened by 4 bases and J by 3 bases, with 7 bases between the two germline ends. The receptor was isolated from an adult in good health. Sequenced here: peripheral blood, sampled on day 0 of AZD1222 vaccination. V gene TRBV3-1 (or the pseudogene TRBV3-2) combines with J gene TRBJ2-7; D uncertain. CDR3 DNA sequence: TGTGCCAGCAGCCGATTTGGCTACGAGCAGTACTTC. Encoded protein: CASSRFGYEQYF.